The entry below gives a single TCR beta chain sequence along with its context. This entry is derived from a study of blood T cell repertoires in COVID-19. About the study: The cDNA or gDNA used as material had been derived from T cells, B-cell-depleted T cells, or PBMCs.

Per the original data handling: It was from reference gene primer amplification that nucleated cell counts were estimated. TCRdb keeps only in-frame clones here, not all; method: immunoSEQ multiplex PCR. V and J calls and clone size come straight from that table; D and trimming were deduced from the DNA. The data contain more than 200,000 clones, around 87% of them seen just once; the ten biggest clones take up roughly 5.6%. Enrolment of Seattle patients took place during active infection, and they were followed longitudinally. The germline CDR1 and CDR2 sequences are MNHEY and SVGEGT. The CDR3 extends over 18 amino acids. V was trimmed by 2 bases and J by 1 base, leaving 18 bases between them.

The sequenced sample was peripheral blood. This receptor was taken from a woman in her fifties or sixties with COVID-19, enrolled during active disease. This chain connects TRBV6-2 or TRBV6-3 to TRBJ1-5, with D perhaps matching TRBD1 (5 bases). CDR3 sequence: CASSYPSGGGTSNQPQHF. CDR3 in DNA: TGTGCCAGCAGTTACCCGAGCGGGGGGGGAACAAGCAATCAGCCCCAGCATTTT.